The sequence of this T cell receptor beta chain was determined in a study of blood T cell repertoires in COVID-19. Worth noting for this clone: One end of the junction is discordant with germline, which a read error may explain.

The CDR3 extends over 14 amino acids. CDR1 and CDR2 from the germline V gene are SEHNR and FQNEAQ (reference sequence). Data came from immunoSEQ multiplex PCR; TCRdb stores just in-frame clones and leaves some out. The sample has approximately 220,000 clones, roughly 80% seen once. The sequence came from a middle-aged woman who had been exposed to COVID-19. The J gene is TRBJ1-1, the V gene TRBV7-9, with a tentative D call TRBD1 (5 bases). Specimen: PBMCs or T cells enriched from blood (not recorded which). CDR3 coding DNA: TGTGCCACCCCTAAAGGGGCATCGAACCCTGAAGCTTTCTTT. It encodes CATPKGASNPEAFF.